This T cell receptor beta chain derives from a study of T cells after yellow fever vaccination. Germline V gene sequence: CDR1 SGHTA, CDR2 FQGNSA. The V end was cut by 1 base, the J end by 0 bases, with 11 bases between. CDR3 size: 16 residues. Each CDR3 protein gets one entry after TCRdb re-called the 5' RACE reads with MiXCR. The sample shows 450,000 to 600,000 distinct CDR3 sequences, roughly a sixth of them seen only once. This clonotype turned up a few times. The chain has TRBV7-2 and TRBJ2-3; D remains ambiguous. This sequence was found in a man between 18 and 35 years old who received the YFV17D yellow fever vaccine. The sample was PBMCs, taken roughly 5 days after the first yellow fever vaccination. The CDR3 loop reads CASSLVPSASTDTQYF. The CDR3 nucleotides read TGTGCCAGCAGCTTAGTACCGTCGGCTAGCACAGATACGCAGTATTTT.